The next 30 T cell receptor beta chains were all read from a single sample in a study of radiotherapy plus CTLA-4 blockade in lung cancer. Assay used: immunoSEQ multiplex PCR; TCRdb lists only in-frame clones, some missing. The sample has approximately 78,000 clones; more than 75% are singletons. The specimen comprised peripheral blood, sampled from a patient treated with radiotherapy plus ipilimumab. These receptors all stem from a human donor with non-small cell lung cancer who had a complete response to radiotherapy plus ipilimumab.

The chain recombines TRBV18 with TRBJ2-5, with D unresolved. The CDR3 runs 13 residues. Germline values: CDR1 KGHSH, CDR2 LQKENI. V was cut by 4 bases and J by 0 bases, with 6 bases left in between. CDR3 in DNA: TGTGCCAGCTCACAGGGAAACCAAGAGACCCAGTACTTC. Its protein is CASSQGNQETQYF.

V gene TRBV2 combines with J gene TRBJ2-3; TRBD2 aligns across 8 bases. Trimming at V came to 4 bases and at J to 1 base, leaving 13 bases not matched to a gene. Germline V gene lookup returns CDR1 SNHLY and CDR2 FYNNEI. The CDR3 covers 18 residues. CDR3 residues: CASSVGGAPSSGTDTQYF. Written as DNA, the CDR3 is TGTGCCAGCAGTGTCGGGGGGGCCCCTTCCTCTGGCACAGATACGCAGTATTTT.

The chain links TRBV7-9 to TRBJ1-5, with unresolved D. The CDR3 runs to 12 residues. The germline V and J ends were trimmed by 4 bases and 4 bases, with 5 bases remaining between them. CDR1 and CDR2 from the germline V gene are SEHNR and FQNEAQ (reference sequence). Here the CDR3 DNA reads TGTGCCAGCAGCTCTCAGAATCAGCCCCAGCATTTT. Residues: CASSSQNQPQHF. Combining the CDR3 with reference TRBV7-9 and TRBJ1-5 gives the whole variable domain DTGVSQNPRHKITKRGQNVTFRCDPISEHNRLYWYRQTLGQGPEFLTYFQNEAQLEKSRLLSDRFSAERPKGSFSTLEIQRTEQGDSAMYLCASSSQNQPQHFGDGTRLSIL.

The chain has TRBV7-6 and TRBJ1-3; weak D call: TRBD1 (5 bases). Germline V gene data show CDR1 as SGHVS and CDR2 as FNYEAQ. Trimming cost V 5 bases and J 0 bases, with 11 bases left between them. The length of the CDR3 is 15 residues. The CDR3 is CASSRGASSGNTIYF. The CDR3 DNA reads TGTGCCAGCAGCCGTGGGGCGAGCTCTGGAAACACCATATATTTT.

This clone was seen a single time. This sequence joins TRBV19 and TRBJ2-1, with D perhaps being TRBD1 or TRBD2 (6 bases each). The V and J ends lost 5 bases and 12 bases respectively, with 20 bases between them. This CDR3 spans 14 amino acids. From germline, CDR1 is LNHDA and CDR2 SQIVND (reference sequence). The CDR3 loop reads CASSEGVAGRRQFF. The CDR3 DNA reads as TGTGCCAGTAGTGAGGGGGTGGCGGGGCGCCGGCAGTTCTTC. The whole variable domain, remainder taken from reference TRBV19 and TRBJ2-1, is DGGITQSPKYLFRKEGQNVTLSCEQNLNHDAMYWYRQDPGQGLRLIYYSQIVNDFQKGDIAEGYSVSREKKESFPLTVTSAQKNPTAFYLCASSEGVAGRRQFFGPGTRLTVL.

This chain joins TRBV7-6 and TRBJ1-1, with TRBD1 as a possible D gene (5 bases). This CDR3 spans 15 amino acids. Trimming pared 1 base from V and 0 bases from J, leaving 9 bases between. CDR1 SGHVS and CDR2 FNYEAQ come from the germline V gene. The CDR3 reads CASSLVLGVNTEAFF. The DNA of the CDR3 is TGTGCCAGCAGCTTAGTACTGGGGGTGAACACTGAAGCTTTCTTT.

V is TRBV28 and J is TRBJ1-4, with TRBD1 matching 8 bases. Per the germline V gene, CDR1 is MDHEN and CDR2 is SYDVKM. V dropped 7 bases and J dropped 4; count of bases not matched to a gene: 14. CDR3 length: 17 residues. CDR3 sequence (DNA): TGTGCCAGCATCAAATCAGGGGGCAAGTCGGGTAATGAAAAACTGTTTTTT. Encoded protein: CASIKSGGKSGNEKLFF.

The rearrangement joins TRBV9 to TRBJ2-1, with D perhaps matching TRBD1 or TRBD2 (5 bases each). From germline, CDR1 is SGDLS and CDR2 YYNGEE. The V end was cut by 3 bases, the J end by 10 bases, with 14 bases between. The CDR3 is made up of 13 amino acids. In nucleotides, the CDR3 is TGTGCCAGCAGCGGACGGGGCCAGAGGGAGCAGTTCTTC. It translates to CASSGRGQREQFF.

V usage is TRBV19 and J usage is TRBJ2-6; D is possibly TRBD1 (6 bases). This CDR3 is built from 16 residues. The germline gives CDR1 LNHDA, CDR2 SQIVND (reference sequence). V dropped 7 bases and J dropped 2 bases, with 15 bases sitting between them. The CDR3 bases are TGTGCCAGTATTCCACCGGCAGGGGCTGGGGCCAACGTCCTGACTTTC. Translated: CASIPPAGAGANVLTF.

The chain couples TRBV7-9 to TRBJ2-3, with 9 positions matching TRBD1. The CDR3 is 18 residues long. The V gene end was trimmed by 1 base and the J gene end by 0 bases; junction bases not matched to a gene: 8. Germline V gene lookup returns CDR1 SEHNR and CDR2 FQNEAQ (reference sequence). The CDR3 loop is CASSLEIGGTGSTDTQYF. In DNA form, the CDR3 reads TGTGCCAGCAGCTTAGAAATTGGCGGGACAGGGAGCACAGATACGCAGTATTTT.

The rearrangement links TRBV5-8 to TRBJ1-1; TRBD1 might be the D (5 bases). This CDR3 contains 15 residues. Germline loops: CDR1 SGHTS, CDR2 YDEGEE. Trimming stripped 0 bases from V and 6 bases from J, with 15 bases between. The CDR3 loop is CASSLALGPFSEAFF. CDR3 coding DNA: TGTGCCAGCAGCTTGGCCCTGGGGCCCTTTTCTGAAGCTTTCTTT.

V and J are TRBV6-1 and TRBJ2-7; no reliable D call. The V gene's germline CDR1 is MNHNS and CDR2 SASEGT. With 3 bases removed from V and 3 bases from J, the gap between germline ends came to 12 bases. The CDR3 runs to 14 residues. The CDR3 DNA reads TGTGCCAGCAGTGATCCCCATATCGGCTACGAGCAGTACGTC. Protein product: CASSDPHIGYEQYV.

This chain links TRBV7-9 with TRBJ1-1; D not resolved. The CDR3 runs 12 residues. Germline assignment: CDR1 SEHNR and CDR2 FQNEAQ (reference sequence). Trimming shortened V by 1 base and J by 1 base, and 1 base separated the two germline ends. CDR3 region: CASSLENTEAFF. The DNA of the CDR3 is TGTGCCAGCAGCTTAGAGAACACTGAAGCTTTCTTT.

The V gene is TRBV18, the J gene TRBJ2-5; 9 bases fit TRBD1. The CDR3 is 14 residues long. From germline, CDR1 is KGHSH and CDR2 LQKENI. V trimming: 3 bases; J trimming: 5 bases; junction bases outside the gene matches: 4. The CDR3: CASSPYRGQETQYF. DNA for the CDR3: TGTGCCAGCTCACCGTACAGGGGGCAGGAGACCCAGTACTTC. Drawing the rest from reference TRBV18 and TRBJ2-5, the complete variable domain is NAGVMQNPRHLVRRRGQEARLRCSPMKGHSHVYWYRQLPEEGLKFMVYLQKENIIDESGMPKERFSAEFPKEGPSILRIQQVVRGDSAAYFCASSPYRGQETQYFGPGTRLLVL.

The CDR3: CASSYSFGTGLYEQYF. The DNA for the CDR3 is TGTGCCAGCAGTTACTCGTTCGGGACAGGTCTCTACGAGCAGTACTTC. V gene TRBV6-5 combines with J gene TRBJ2-7; 8 bases agree with TRBD1. With 0 bases clipped from V and 3 bases from J, the junction kept 7 bases outside the gene matches. The CDR3 has 16 amino acids. The germline V gene encodes CDR1 MNHEY and CDR2 SVGAGI.

The chain carries TRBV28 and TRBJ1-2; the D gene is possibly TRBD1 (6 bases). The CDR3 extends over 13 amino acids. Germline CDR1 MDHEN, CDR2 SYDVKM. Deletions cut 2 bases from V and 5 bases from J, with 9 bases between. The CDR3 coding sequence is TGTGCCAGCAGTTTAGCGGGGGCGTATGGCTACACCTTC. Amino acids: CASSLAGAYGYTF.

This chain links TRBV11-3 with TRBJ2-5; D remains unclear. The germline CDR1 and CDR2 sequences are SGHNT and YENEEA. This CDR3 contains 12 residues. With 1 base removed from V and 4 bases from J, the gap between germline ends came to 4 bases. For the CDR3, the DNA is TGTGCCAGCAGCTTAGCCGCAGAGACCCAGTACTTC. This translates into CASSLAAETQYF.

This clone was seen a single time. The CDR3 sequence is CASSEPSRQVNVLTF. The CDR3 nucleotides are TGTGCCAGCAGTGAACCTTCCAGGCAGGTAAACGTCCTGACTTTC. The V gene is TRBV2, the J gene TRBJ2-6; D gene uncertain. Germline-derived CDR1 and CDR2 are SNHLY and FYNNEI. This CDR3 comprises 15 residues. V lost 2 bases to trimming and J lost 10 bases, with 15 bases between them.

This clone was counted between two and nine times. V gene TRBV10-3 combines with J gene TRBJ2-7; TRBD1 aligns across 7 bases. After removal of 11 bases from V and 2 bases from J, the junction contained 12 bases not matched to a gene. The CDR3 consists of 14 residues. The germline gives CDR1 ENHRY, CDR2 SYGVKD. Here the CDR3 DNA reads TGTGCCGCCGCCGGGACAGTCGATGCCTACGAGCAGTACGTC. It is translated as CAAAGTVDAYEQYV.

This clone is deemed medium-sized. The gene calls are TRBV7-2 and TRBJ1-5; no definite D call. The germline V gene has CDR1 SGHTA and CDR2 FQGNSA. The CDR3 consists of 13 residues. The V gene lost 2 bases and the J gene lost 5 bases, with 7 bases spanning the gap. CDR3: CASSLSTDQPQHF. The CDR3 DNA reads as TGTGCCAGCAGCTTATCGACGGATCAGCCCCAGCATTTT.

The chain couples TRBV7-9 to TRBJ2-4; the D is unclear. Trimming took off 1 base at V and 0 bases at J, with 4 bases between the two ends. Germline V gives CDR1 SEHNR, CDR2 FQNEAQ (reference sequence). CDR3 length: 14 residues. In DNA, the CDR3 is TGTGCCAGCAGCTTAGAGGTAGCCAAAAACATTCAGTACTTC. Protein sequence: CASSLEVAKNIQYF.

The rearrangement uses TRBV18 and TRBJ2-1, with D maybe TRBD2 (5 bases). This CDR3 region has 16 residues. Per germline, CDR1 KGHSH and CDR2 LQKENI. V was pared by 0 bases and J by 2 bases, with 11 bases between. This CDR3 reads CASSPPGSAPYNEQFF. CDR3 bases: TGTGCCAGCTCACCACCGGGGAGTGCCCCCTACAATGAGCAGTTCTTC. The full variable domain, completed using reference TRBV18 and TRBJ2-1, is NAGVMQNPRHLVRRRGQEARLRCSPMKGHSHVYWYRQLPEEGLKFMVYLQKENIIDESGMPKERFSAEFPKEGPSILRIQQVVRGDSAAYFCASSPPGSAPYNEQFFGPGTRLTVL.

V is TRBV21-1 and J is TRBJ2-3; the table's TRBD1 call for D was not verified on the DNA. TRBV21-1 is classified as a pseudogene. CDR3 length: 17 amino acids. DNA for the CDR3: TGTGCCAGCCGAAAAGGGAGGCCAGGGGGAAGCACAGATACGCAGTATTTT. Translating it yields CASRKGRPGGSTDTQYF.

The chain uses TRBV19 and TRBJ2-3; a possible D gene is TRBD1 (6 bases). Between the trimmed V and J ends, which lost 4 bases and 2 bases, there was a span of 10 bases. This CDR3 contains 14 residues. CDR1 and CDR2 (germline): LNHDA, SQIVND (reference sequence). In DNA form, the CDR3 reads TGTGCCAGTAGTACCCGGACAGACACAGATACGCAGTATTTT. Amino acids: CASSTRTDTDTQYF.

This clone was seen once. A read error is likely here: a far larger clone is one base away. The chain links TRBV6-5 to TRBJ1-1, with D unresolved. The V end lost 6 bases, the J end lost 1 base, and 0 bases lay between the germline ends. Germline V gene sequence: CDR1 MNHEY, CDR2 SVGAGI. The CDR3 runs to 10 residues. CDR3 nucleotides: TGTGCCAGCAGGAACACTGAAGCTTTCTTT. Its translation is CASRNTEAFF.

The J gene is TRBJ1-1, the V gene TRBV7-9; possibly TRBD1 for D (5 bases). The ends were cut back, 11 bases at V and 0 bases at J, with 16 bases in the middle. There are 14 residues in the CDR3. CDR1 SEHNR and CDR2 FQNEAQ come from the germline V gene (reference sequence). CDR3 sequence (DNA): TGTGCCTCCGGGACCCTAGGGCTGAACACTGAAGCTTTCTTT. It translates to CASGTLGLNTEAFF.

In DNA, the CDR3 is TGCGCCAGCAGCCGTCCCCCGCCCGGGGGTCCTGCAACTAATGAAAAACTGTTTTTT. Its protein is CASSRPPPGGPATNEKLFF. The chain uses TRBV4-3 and TRBJ1-4; possibly TRBD1 for D (5 bases). The CDR3 sequence is 19 residues long. CDR1 LGHNA and CDR2 YSLEER come from the germline V gene. Trimming pared 4 bases from V and 0 bases from J, leaving 21 bases between.

The count of this clone is one. The chain employs TRBV2 and TRBJ2-7; 9 bases map to TRBD1. Germline lookup yields CDR1 SNHLY and CDR2 FYNNEI. J gave up 3 bases and V 5 bases, and 11 bases lay outside the gene matches. The CDR3 spans 16 residues. The CDR3: CASSIPRDREGYEQYV. CDR3 DNA: TGTGCCAGCAGTATACCCCGGGACAGGGAGGGCTACGAGCAGTACGTC.

The CDR3 nucleotides are TGTGCCTGGTCTCCAGGGGCCTATGGCTACACCTTC. Its translation: CAWSPGAYGYTF. This chain links TRBV30 with TRBJ1-2; a weak D match, TRBD1 (6 bases). The V gene's germline CDR1 is GTSNPN and CDR2 SVGIG (reference sequence). The CDR3 length is 12 residues. The V and J ends lost 5 bases and 4 bases respectively, with 11 bases between them. The variable domain in full, with the rest retrieved from reference TRBV30 and TRBJ1-2, is SQTIHQWPATLVQPVGSPLSLECTVEGTSNPNLYWYRQAAGRGLQLLFYSVGIGQISSEVPQNLSASRPQDRQFILSSKKLLLSDSGFYLCAWSPGAYGYTFGSGTRLTVV.

The genes are TRBV28 and TRBJ1-2; weak D call: TRBD1 (5 bases). This CDR3 region has 15 residues. V lost 5 bases, J lost 0 bases, and 13 bases lay in between. Germline V gene data show CDR1 as MDHEN and CDR2 as SYDVKM. CDR3 amino acids: CASSGGGATNYGYTF. The CDR3 DNA sequence: TGTGCCAGCAGTGGGGGAGGGGCAACTAACTATGGCTACACCTTC.